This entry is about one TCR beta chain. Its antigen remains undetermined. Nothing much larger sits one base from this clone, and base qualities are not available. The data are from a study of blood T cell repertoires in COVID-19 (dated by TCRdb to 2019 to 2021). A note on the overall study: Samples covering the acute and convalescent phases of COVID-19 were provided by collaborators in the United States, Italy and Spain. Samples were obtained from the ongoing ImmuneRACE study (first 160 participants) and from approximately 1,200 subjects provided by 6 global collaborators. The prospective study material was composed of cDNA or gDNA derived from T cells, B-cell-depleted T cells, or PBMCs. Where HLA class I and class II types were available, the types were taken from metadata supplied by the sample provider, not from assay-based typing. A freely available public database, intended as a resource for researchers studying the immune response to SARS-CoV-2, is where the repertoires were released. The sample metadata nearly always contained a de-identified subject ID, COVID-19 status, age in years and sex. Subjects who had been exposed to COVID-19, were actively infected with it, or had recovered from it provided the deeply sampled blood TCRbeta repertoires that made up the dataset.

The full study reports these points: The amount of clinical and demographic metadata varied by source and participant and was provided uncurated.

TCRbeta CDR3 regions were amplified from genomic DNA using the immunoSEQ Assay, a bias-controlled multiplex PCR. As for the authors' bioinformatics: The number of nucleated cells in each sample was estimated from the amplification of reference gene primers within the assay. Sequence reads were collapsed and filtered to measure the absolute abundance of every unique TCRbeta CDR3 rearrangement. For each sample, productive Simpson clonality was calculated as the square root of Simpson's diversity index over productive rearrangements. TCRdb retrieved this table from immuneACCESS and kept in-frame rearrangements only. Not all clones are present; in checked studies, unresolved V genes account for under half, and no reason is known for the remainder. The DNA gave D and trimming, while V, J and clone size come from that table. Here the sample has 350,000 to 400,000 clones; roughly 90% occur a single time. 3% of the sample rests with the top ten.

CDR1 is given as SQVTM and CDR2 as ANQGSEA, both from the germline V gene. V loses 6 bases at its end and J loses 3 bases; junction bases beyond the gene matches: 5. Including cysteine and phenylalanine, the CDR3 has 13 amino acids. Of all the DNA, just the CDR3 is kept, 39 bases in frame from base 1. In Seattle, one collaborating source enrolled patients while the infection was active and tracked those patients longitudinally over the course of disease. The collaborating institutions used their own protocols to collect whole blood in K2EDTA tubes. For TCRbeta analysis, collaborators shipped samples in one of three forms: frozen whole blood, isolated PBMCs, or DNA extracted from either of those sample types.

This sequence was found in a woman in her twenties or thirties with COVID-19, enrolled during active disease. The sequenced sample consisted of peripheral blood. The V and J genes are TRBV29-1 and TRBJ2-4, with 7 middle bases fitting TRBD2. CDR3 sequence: CSVIRDYKNIQYF. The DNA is TGCAGCGTGATCCGGGACTACAAAAACATTCAGTACTTC.